The clone carrying this T cell receptor (beta chain) was counted many times. TCRdb reprocessed the RT-PCR reads via MiXCR and lists one record per CDR3 protein. This table holds hundreds of thousands of distinct CDR3 sequences, 14% found once. CDR3 length: 12 residues. Trimming left V 5 bases short and J 1 base short, with 7 bases between. The germline CDR1 and CDR2 sequences are DFQATT and SNEGSKA (reference sequence). The chain carries TRBV20-1 and TRBJ2-3; D ambiguous. The TCR was taken from a female donor in good health, serving as a healthy control. Sequenced sample: memory CD4+ T cells from blood. DNA for the CDR3: TGCAGTGCTGAGGTTGGCACAGATACGCAGTATTTT. Its translation: CSAEVGTDTQYF.